This is a list of T cell receptor beta chains from one sample in a study of shared T cell receptors in the human thymus. Some clones are missing from TCRdb's copy, which holds only in-frame ones; the method was immunoSEQ multiplex PCR. The table records 600,000 to 900,000 clones, 70% to 90% of them present only once. The data were also submitted as part of a second study, on human thymus T cells.

The sequencing sample was made of thymocytes. The receptors here all came from a girl less than two years old with a congenital heart defect. The CDR3 runs from the conserved cysteine through the conserved F or W. A D gene is named only where the DNA matches it firmly. Rows may omit the clone size; those that give it use once, few, many or a size class.

j_call v_call clone_size d_call cdr3_aa cdr3_nt
TRBJ1-2 TRBV7-2 - - CASSLASRVPNYGYTF TGTGCCAGCAGCTTAGCCTCCAGGGTCCCCAACTATGGCTACACCTTC
TRBJ1-5 TRBV27 - - CASSPRTRNQPQHF TGTGCCAGCAGTCCACGGACAAGGAATCAGCCCCAGCATTTT
TRBJ1-6 TRBV4-1 once - CASSKGRSSYNSPLHF TGCGCCAGCAGCAAGGGGAGGAGCTCCTATAATTCCCCCCTCCACTTT
TRBJ1-2 TRBV19 - TRBD1 CAIQDRRNYGYTF TGTGCCATTCAGGACAGGAGAAACTATGGCTACACCTTC
TRBJ2-4 TRBV9 - TRBD1 CASSGQGEGAAKNIQYF TGTGCCAGCAGTGGACAGGGGGAGGGTGCGGCCAAAAACATTCAGTACTTC
TRBJ2-7 TRBV12-5 - TRBD2 CASGCGRGDSYEQYF TGTGCTAGTGGTTGCGGCCGGGGGGACTCCTACGAGCAGTACTTC
TRBJ1-2 TRBV5-6 - - CASSPSGLYGYTF TGTGCCAGCAGCCCTTCAGGGCTCTATGGCTACACCTTC
TRBJ2-7 TRBV6-1 - - CASSEDGEKASRTPLTFSYEQYF TGTGCCAGCAGTGAAGACGGGGAGAAGGCCTCACGAACTCCCCTGACTTTCTCCTACGAGCAGTACTTC
TRBJ2-3 TRBV18 - TRBD1 CASSPGRGGNTDTQYF TGTGCCAGCTCCCCAGGACGAGGGGGCAACACAGATACGCAGTATTTT
TRBJ2-2 TRBV5-6 few - CASSLYGAGTGELFF TGTGCCAGCAGCTTGTATGGTGCCGGGACCGGGGAGCTGTTTTTT
TRBJ2-3 TRBV27 - TRBD1 CASSPSSGGTGATDTQYF TGTGCCAGCAGTCCCTCTTCAGGGGGGACAGGAGCTACAGATACGCAGTATTTT
TRBJ1-2 TRBV5-1 - TRBD1 CASSLGPRTGDAHGYTF TGCGCCAGCAGCCTGGGGCCCCGGACAGGGGACGCTCATGGCTACACCTTC
TRBJ1-2 TRBV5-4 - TRBD1 CASSKNRDRVNGYTF TGTGCCAGCAGCAAGAATCGGGACAGGGTAAATGGCTACACCTTC
TRBJ1-1 TRBV4-1 once - CASSQGGWTEAFF TGCGCCAGCAGCCAGGGAGGTTGGACTGAAGCTTTCTTT
TRBJ1-1 TRBV18 - - CASSPEDRLNTEAFF TGTGCCAGCTCACCAGAGGACAGACTGAACACTGAAGCTTTCTTT
TRBJ2-1 TRBV9 - TRBD2 CASSKRGLDNEQFF TGTGCCAGCAGTAAGCGGGGTTTGGACAATGAGCAGTTCTTC
TRBJ1-2 TRBV7-9 - TRBD1 CASSSGQGAPLYGYTF TGTGCCAGCAGCTCCGGACAGGGGGCCCCTCTCTATGGCTACACCTTC
TRBJ1-1 TRBV19 - - CASSTGWDTEAFF TGTGCCAGTAGTACGGGTTGGGACACTGAAGCTTTCTTT
TRBJ2-3 TRBV2 once TRBD1 CASSCKGGRGRGQDRTDTQYF TGTGCCAGCAGTTGTAAGGGTGGTAGGGGGCGCGGGCAGGACCGCACAGATACGCAGTATTTT
TRBJ2-5 TRBV7-6 - - CASSLVGRRETQYF TGTGCCAGCAGCTTAGTAGGGAGGCGAGAGACCCAGTACTTC
TRBJ2-1 TRBV7-7 once TRBD2 CASSLLLAGDYNEQFF TGTGCCAGCAGCTTACTGCTAGCGGGGGACTACAATGAGCAGTTCTTC
TRBJ2-3 TRBV5-4 - TRBD2 CASSHLAGLTDTQYF TGTGCCAGCAGCCATCTAGCGGGGCTCACAGATACGCAGTATTTT
TRBJ2-3 TRBV19 - TRBD2 CASSIIPRGLAGGRLTSTDTQYF TGTGCCAGTAGTATTATCCCTAGGGGACTAGCGGGGGGGCGCCTAACAAGCACAGATACGCAGTATTTT
TRBJ1-5 TRBV5-5 - - CASSPPGQPQHF TGTGCCAGCAGCCCCCCGGGGCAGCCCCAGCATTTT
TRBJ2-1 TRBV6-1 - TRBD2 CASSDSRGGVNEQFF TGTGCCAGCAGTGATTCGCGGGGGGGCGTGAATGAGCAGTTCTTC
TRBJ1-1 TRBV6-5 - TRBD1 CASSYGTGVNTEAFF TGTGCCAGCAGTTACGGGACAGGGGTCAACACTGAAGCTTTCTTT
TRBJ1-2 TRBV6-1 few - CASSKTKGDNDGYTF TGTGCCAGCAGCAAGACTAAGGGGGACAACGATGGCTACACCTTC
TRBJ1-1 TRBV29-1 - - CSVEDGRGNTEAFF TGCAGCGTTGAAGACGGCAGGGGGAACACTGAAGCTTTCTTT
TRBJ1-1 TRBV29-1 - - CSVVTGIMAEAFF TGCAGCGTTGTAACAGGGATTATGGCTGAAGCTTTCTTT
TRBJ1-2 TRBV4-3 - TRBD1 CASSQDQGGNGYTF TGCGCCAGCAGCCAAGATCAGGGGGGTAATGGCTACACCTTC
TRBJ1-6 TRBV15 - - CATTNRREGGSPLHF TGTGCCACCACCAATCGCAGGGAGGGTGGTTCACCCCTCCACTTT
TRBJ2-2 TRBV7-8 - - CASSVDRPNTGELFF TGTGCCAGCAGCGTAGACAGACCGAACACCGGGGAGCTGTTTTTT
TRBJ1-2 TRBV12-1 - - CASSINSYGYTF TGTGCCAGCAGCATTAACTCCTATGGCTACACCTTC
TRBJ2-7 TRBV7-6 few - CASSLLSPGPSGPYEQYF TGTGCCAGCAGCTTATTATCCCCCGGACCGAGCGGACCCTACGAGCAGTACTTC
TRBJ2-3 TRBV6-1 - - CASSEVREYPNFTDTQYF TGTGCCAGCAGTGAAGTCCGGGAGTACCCGAATTTCACAGATACGCAGTATTTT
TRBJ2-6 TRBV5-1 - TRBD1 CASSLRGQGTGANVLTF TGCGCCAGCAGCTTGAGAGGACAGGGGACTGGGGCCAACGTCCTGACTTTC
TRBJ1-2 TRBV6-5 - TRBD1 CASRENRGWNYGYTF TGTGCCAGCAGGGAGAACAGGGGATGGAACTATGGCTACACCTTC
TRBJ1-2 TRBV10-3 - TRBD1 CAISPRQGAGGYTF TGTGCCATCAGTCCCAGACAGGGGGCGGGTGGCTACACCTTC
TRBJ2-2 TRBV4-3 - - CASSQIQGVPTGELFF TGCGCCAGCAGCCAAATACAGGGAGTCCCCACCGGGGAGCTGTTTTTT
TRBJ1-2 TRBV10-3 once TRBD1 CAISYTGTGQGYTF TGTGCCATCAGTTACACCGGGACAGGGCAAGGCTACACCTTC
TRBJ1-1 TRBV27 - - CASGPRPGEGTEAFF TGTGCCAGCGGACCTCGTCCGGGGGAGGGCACTGAAGCTTTCTTT
TRBJ1-5 TRBV19 - - CASSINRGRGSNQPQHF TGTGCCAGTAGTATAAATAGGGGCAGGGGAAGCAATCAGCCCCAGCATTTT
TRBJ1-5 TRBV15 - TRBD1 CATSRAPPYQGGQGVSNQPQHF TGTGCCACCAGCAGAGCCCCTCCATATCAAGGGGGACAGGGGGTAAGCAATCAGCCCCAGCATTTT
TRBJ1-2 TRBV28 - TRBD1 CASSADRGDDYGYTF TGTGCCAGCAGTGCAGACAGGGGCGACGACTATGGCTACACCTTC
TRBJ1-2 TRBV5-1 - TRBD1 CASSPNRGDRNGYTF TGCGCCAGCAGCCCCAACCGGGGGGACAGGAATGGCTACACCTTC
TRBJ1-4 TRBV19 - TRBD1 CASSIEDRVNEKLFF TGTGCCAGTAGTATAGAGGACAGGGTTAATGAAAAACTGTTTTTT
TRBJ2-1 TRBV19 - - CASSIPSKGVLYNEQFF TGTGCCAGTAGTATACCCTCAAAGGGGGTCCTTTACAATGAGCAGTTCTTC
TRBJ1-5 TRBV27 - - CASSLCGGQPQHF TGTGCCAGCAGTTTATGCGGCGGTCAGCCCCAGCATTTT
TRBJ2-3 TRBV29-1 once - CSVGRSTSTDTQYF TGCAGCGTTGGGAGGAGCACTAGCACAGATACGCAGTATTTT
TRBJ2-7 TRBV7-9 - TRBD1 CASSPKGTGQHLHEQYF TGTGCCAGCAGCCCCAAGGGGACAGGGCAACATCTTCACGAGCAGTACTTC
TRBJ2-3 TRBV27 - - CASSFLRGGDTQYF TGTGCCAGCAGTTTTCTCAGGGGCGGAGATACGCAGTATTTT
TRBJ2-2 TRBV5-6 - - CASSFGLTQKGTGELFF TGTGCCAGCAGCTTTGGACTCACTCAAAAGGGTACCGGGGAGCTGTTTTTT
TRBJ2-5 TRBV4-1 - TRBD2 CASSQSGWSGLAAQGAQYF TGCGCCAGCAGCCAATCAGGATGGTCGGGACTAGCGGCCCAAGGGGCCCAGTACTTC